This T cell receptor beta chain was identified in a study of cytomegalovirus exposure and HLA in healthy donors. For the study at large: The roughly 120 million unique TCR beta sequences, from approximately 170 million T cells, were found by an earlier analysis.

Study-level findings and limits: From TCR beta sequences, most subjects' HLA-A and HLA-B alleles were reportedly predicted accurately.

Worth noting for this clone: Its antigen is currently unknown. The junction departs from germline at one end; a sequencing error may be responsible.

Primers included in the PCR were 60 Vbeta and 13 Jbeta primers. Only in-frame clones appear in the TCRdb table, and some are missing; sequencing was by immunoSEQ multiplex PCR. In the table there are about 190,000 clones, roughly 86% of which are singletons. The sequencing sample was made of PBMCs. The clonotype originates from a woman aged 18-29 years in good health and CMV-seronegative.

CDR3 in DNA: TGTGCTAGCAGCCTGTCTAGGGGCCGGGGGGAGACCCAGTACTTC. Its protein is CASSLSRGRGETQYF. This chain joins TRBV7-7 and TRBJ2-5, with D possibly being TRBD2 (6 bases). Germline V gene lookup returns CDR1 SSHAT and CDR2 FNYEAQ (reference sequence). The CDR3 is made up of 15 amino acids. The whole variable domain, filled in from reference TRBV7-7 and TRBJ2-5, reads GAGVSQSPRYKVTKRGQDVTLRCDPISSHATLYWYQQALGQGPEFLTYFNYEAQPDKSGLPSDRFSAERPEGSISTLTIQRTEQRDSAMYRCASSLSRGRGETQYFGPGTRLLVL.